The T cell receptor beta chain under discussion was sequenced for a study of blood T cell repertoires in COVID-19. Profiled with immunoSEQ multiplex PCR; TCRdb holds only in-frame clones, not every one. This sample carries around 230,000 clones, roughly 90% of them seen once, and the ten largest clones take just over 7%. This receptor was obtained from a man between 60 and 75 years old who had recovered from COVID-19. What was sequenced was peripheral blood.

CDR3 loop: CASSQGAVYEQYF. CDR3 coding DNA: TGTGCCAGCAGCCAGGGGGCTGTTTACGAGCAGTACTTC. The gene calls are TRBV3-1 (or the pseudogene TRBV3-2) and TRBJ2-7; D perhaps matches TRBD1 (6 bases). Per germline, CDR1 LGHDT and CDR2 YNNKEL (reference sequence). The CDR3 sequence is 13 residues long. The ends were cut back, 3 bases at V and 4 bases at J, with 10 bases in the middle.